Each of the 8 T cell receptor beta chains below was sequenced from the same sample in a study of blood T cell repertoires in COVID-19. Sequencing was performed with immunoSEQ multiplex PCR; in TCRdb, only in-frame clones are kept and a portion is missing. The sample records 130,000 to 150,000 clones, 75% to 90% being singletons. Sequencing input: peripheral blood. These receptors all stem from a man older than 75 with acute or convalescent COVID-19.

The chain carries TRBV13 and TRBJ2-7; 8 positions match TRBD2. The CDR3 length is 15 residues. Germline CDR1 reads PRHDT; CDR2 reads FYEKMQ (reference sequence). V lost 5 bases to trimming and J lost 2 bases; unmatched junction nucleotides: 8. The CDR3 nucleotides are TGTGCCAGCAGCCCCACCGGGAGGGAACCCTACGAGCAGTACTTC. It specifies CASSPTGREPYEQYF.

This chain joins TRBV6-5 and TRBJ1-2, with a tentative D call TRBD1 (6 bases). Germline V lookup: CDR1 MNHEY, CDR2 SVGAGI. Trimming took off 5 bases at V and 8 bases at J, with 21 bases between the two ends. The CDR3 has 15 amino acids. The CDR3 region is CASSPPGQFRGGYTF. The CDR3 DNA reads TGTGCCAGCAGTCCTCCAGGACAGTTCCGGGGCGGCTACACCTTC.

This chain connects TRBV7-2 to TRBJ2-7; the D is unclear. CDR3 length: 14 residues. V was cut by 1 base and J by 1 base, with 8 bases left in between. Per the germline V gene, CDR1 is SGHTA and CDR2 is FQGNSA. The chain's CDR3 is CASSLVSSSYEQYF. The DNA for the CDR3 is TGTGCCAGCAGCTTAGTTAGTTCTTCCTACGAGCAGTACTTC.

The rearrangement uses TRBV7-8 and TRBJ2-1; a possible D gene is TRBD1 (5 bases). The CDR3 totals 15 residues. Germline V gives CDR1 SGHVS, CDR2 FQNEAQ. With 0 bases removed from V and 8 bases from J, the gap between germline ends came to 14 bases. CDR3 coding DNA: TGTGCCAGCAGCTTAGCCAGGGTGCAACTCCATGAGCAGTTCTTC. Protein sequence: CASSLARVQLHEQFF.

V and J are TRBV5-1 and TRBJ1-2, with 9 nucleotides matching TRBD1. V gave up 4 bases and J gave up 9 bases; unmatched junction bases: 7. The CDR3 length is 13 residues. CDR1 and CDR2 (germline): SGHRS, YFSETQ. In DNA form, the CDR3 reads TGCGCCAGCAGCAAGGGACAGGGAGGTAGCTACACCTTC. Translating it yields CASSKGQGGSYTF.

The chain is built from TRBV11-2 and TRBJ2-1; 9 nucleotides agree with TRBD2. Germline values: CDR1 SGHAT, CDR2 FQNNGV. This CDR3 has 15 residues. The ends lost 2 bases at V and 9 bases at J; junction bases unmatched: 8. The chain's CDR3 is CASSLISGSMGEQFF. The CDR3 DNA reads TGTGCCAGCAGCTTAATTAGCGGGAGTATGGGTGAGCAGTTCTTC.

CDR3 sequence: CASSQGLAGGRSSYEQYF. In nucleotides, the CDR3 is TGCGCCAGCAGCCAAGGACTAGCGGGAGGAAGGAGCTCCTACGAGCAGTACTTC. V gene TRBV5-1 combines with J gene TRBJ2-7, with 14 positions matching TRBD2. CDR1 SGHRS and CDR2 YFSETQ come from the germline V gene. Trimming cost V 4 bases and J 0 bases; bases outside gene matches: 9. The CDR3 runs 18 residues.

V and J are TRBV11-2 and TRBJ2-5, with 8 bases aligning to TRBD2. Germline V gives CDR1 SGHAT, CDR2 FQNNGV. The CDR3 runs 14 residues. With 5 bases clipped from V and 5 bases from J, the junction kept 7 bases outside the gene matches. The CDR3 sequence is CASSPVGGGETQYF. CDR3 sequence (DNA): TGTGCCAGCAGCCCAGTCGGGGGGGGCGAGACCCAGTACTTC.